Listed below are T cell receptor beta chains from one sample, sequenced in a study of beta chain features in type 1 diabetes. Data came from immunoSEQ multiplex PCR; TCRdb stores just in-frame clones and leaves some out. The sample lists under 90,000 clones; roughly 34% were seen once. The sample comprised stem cell memory CD4+ T cells from blood. The receptors were sampled from a woman in her late teens or twenties in good health. Both conserved end residues are part of each CDR3. The D gene is left open where the match is weak. Some rows mark clone size as missing; the rest say once, few, many or name a class of expanded clone.

TRBJ1-5,TRBV2,TRBD1,.,TGTGCCAGCATGGACAGGGTTAATCAGCCCCAGCATTTT,CASMDRVNQPQHF
TRBJ1-1,TRBV18,TRBD1,few,TGTGCCAGCACGACAGGGCCGAACACTGAAGCTTTCTTT,CASTTGPNTEAFF
TRBJ1-2,TRBV15,.,.,TGTGCCACCAGCCCAGGGAGTCGGGGGTTCTATGGCTACACCTTC,CATSPGSRGFYGYTF
TRBJ2-7,TRBV30,.,once,TGTGCCTGGAGTGTATCACAGGGTTTTTACGAGCAGTACTTC,CAWSVSQGFYEQYF
TRBJ1-1,TRBV28,.,few,TGTGCCGGCAGTTTAAGGAGCACTGAAGCTTTCTTT,CAGSLRSTEAFF
TRBJ1-2,TRBV18,TRBD1,.,TGTGCCAGCTCACCACCGGGACAGGACTCGGGCTACACCTTC,CASSPPGQDSGYTF
TRBJ2-1,TRBV7-6,.,.,TGTGCCAGCAGCTCACCGCTAAGGGAAAAGGGGGAGCAGTTCTTC,CASSSPLREKGEQFF
TRBJ2-7,TRBV29-1,.,many,TGCAGCGTTAGGACAGCCTGGGAGCAGTACTTC,CSVRTAWEQYF
TRBJ2-7,TRBV28,.,.,TGTGCCAGTGGCCGCGGGACCTACGAGCAGTACTTC,CASGRGTYEQYF
TRBJ2-5,TRBV10-3,TRBD2,few,TGTGCCATCAGTGAGGGACTAGCGGGGACGGAGACCCAGTACTTC,CAISEGLAGTETQYF
TRBJ1-3,TRBV18,.,.,TGTGCCAGCTCACCACCGCCCAGCTCTGGAAACACCATATATTTT,CASSPPPSSGNTIYF
TRBJ2-3,TRBV7-2,TRBD2,few,TGTGCCAGCAGCTCCTCCGGGACTAGCGTCACAGATACGCAGTATTTT,CASSSSGTSVTDTQYF
TRBJ1-1,TRBV19,.,.,TGTGCCAGTAGCATGGACATAGGGACTGAAGCTTTCTTT,CASSMDIGTEAFF
TRBJ2-2,TRBV30,TRBD2,.,TGTGCCTGGAGGGGGACTAGCGGGAGACGAACCGGGGAGCTGTTTTTT,CAWRGTSGRRTGELFF
TRBJ1-1,TRBV14,.,.,TGTGCCAGCTCCCGAGGCAGGAACACTGAAGCTTTCTTT,CASSRGRNTEAFF
TRBJ2-1,TRBV7-3,TRBD2,few,TGTGCCAGCAGCTCCAGAGCGGGGGCCTACAATGAGCAGTTCTTC,CASSSRAGAYNEQFF
TRBJ2-7,TRBV30,.,.,TGTGCCTGCGACAGGCACGAGCAGTACTTC,CACDRHEQYF
TRBJ2-5,TRBV30,.,.,TGTGCCTGGGGAGGGGAGGAGACCCAGTACTTC,CAWGGEETQYF
TRBJ2-2,TRBV18,.,few,TGTGCCAGCTCACCATCCAGGGTCTTGAACACCGGGGAGCTGTTTTTT,CASSPSRVLNTGELFF
TRBJ2-1,TRBV14,.,.,TGTGCCAGCATTTCACCCGGGTACAATGAGCAGTTCTTC,CASISPGYNEQFF
TRBJ2-1,TRBV29-1,TRBD2,few,TGCAGCGTCCTGGCGCCTAGCGGGAGCTCCTACAATGAGCAGTTCTTC,CSVLAPSGSSYNEQFF
TRBJ2-3,TRBV4-1,TRBD1,few,TGCGCCAGCAGCCTACAGGGGATTACGGATACTAGCACAGATACGCAGTATTTT,CASSLQGITDTSTDTQYF
TRBJ2-5,TRBV7-8,.,.,TGTGCCAGCAGCCCAATTAGAGGAGAGACCCAGTACTTC,CASSPIRGETQYF
TRBJ2-5,TRBV5-1,TRBD2,few,TGCGCCAGCAGCTTTGAAGCGGGAGGGCCGGCTCAAGAGACCCAGTACTTC,CASSFEAGGPAQETQYF
TRBJ1-5,TRBV18,TRBD1,few,TGTGCCAGCTCACCTCGACAGGGGGCTGATCAGCCCCAGCATTTT,CASSPRQGADQPQHF
TRBJ1-4,TRBV2,TRBD1,.,TGTGCCAGCAACAGGGGATTTAATGAAAAACTGTTTTTT,CASNRGFNEKLFF
TRBJ2-1,TRBV9,.,.,TGTGCCAGCAGCGTAGGAGGTGTGGGGGGCAATGAGCAGTTCTTC,CASSVGGVGGNEQFF
TRBJ2-1,TRBV6-1,.,.,TGTGCCAGCAGTGACATACCGGGGATGCAGTTCTTC,CASSDIPGMQFF
TRBJ2-7,TRBV2,TRBD2,.,TGTGCCAGCAGCGGGACTAGCGGGACCTACGAGCAGTACTTC,CASSGTSGTYEQYF
TRBJ2-3,TRBV5-1,TRBD2,few,TGCGCCAGCAGCTTGGCCCGAGGACTAGCGGAGAGAGATACGCAGTATTTT,CASSLARGLAERDTQYF
TRBJ2-1,TRBV9,.,few,TGTGCCAGCAGCGCACAGGCCCTGCCTTCCTACAATGAGCAGTTCTTC,CASSAQALPSYNEQFF
TRBJ1-4,TRBV5-1,TRBD1,.,TGCGCCAGCAGCCCGATGATGGGACAGGGGTGGGAAAAACTGTTTTTT,CASSPMMGQGWEKLFF
TRBJ2-5,TRBV5-1,.,.,TGCGCCAGCAGCCCCCAACAAGGGGCCCAAGAGACCCAGTACTTC,CASSPQQGAQETQYF
TRBJ1-2,TRBV5-4,.,medium-sized,TGTGCCAGCAGCCCGGACAATAACTATGGCTACACCTTC,CASSPDNNYGYTF
TRBJ1-1,TRBV4-2,.,few,TGTGCCAGCAGCCAAATGGGTCGGGAGAACACTGAAGCTTTCTTT,CASSQMGRENTEAFF
TRBJ1-1,TRBV5-1,TRBD1,.,TGCGCCAGCAGCCCCTTGACAGGGGGCGGCACTGAAGCTTTCTTT,CASSPLTGGGTEAFF
TRBJ1-1,TRBV6-1,TRBD1,.,TGTGCCAGCAGTGAATCTCGGGACAGGGGAACTGAAGCTTTCTTT,CASSESRDRGTEAFF
TRBJ2-5,TRBV7-6,TRBD2,few,TGTGCCAGCAGCCCATCGGGACTAGCGGGAGGAGAGACCCAGTACTTC,CASSPSGLAGGETQYF
TRBJ1-1,TRBV28,TRBD1,.,TGTGCCAGCAGTTTACCCCTTACAGGGGGTATTACTGAAGCTTTCTTT,CASSLPLTGGITEAFF
TRBJ2-3,TRBV5-1,.,few,TGCGCCAGCAGAGATCGTTCGGGGTTAGAAGATACGCAGTATTTT,CASRDRSGLEDTQYF
TRBJ2-3,TRBV27,TRBD1,few,TGTGCCAGCAGTTCAGGGGGCCACACAGATACGCAGTATTTT,CASSSGGHTDTQYF
TRBJ2-5,TRBV5-4,TRBD1,.,TGTGCCAGCAGCTTGGAAGGGGGCCTTCAAGAGACCCAGTACTTC,CASSLEGGLQETQYF
TRBJ1-2,TRBV2,TRBD1,.,TGTGCCAGCAGTGTGGACAGGGGAGATGGCTACACCTTC,CASSVDRGDGYTF
TRBJ2-1,TRBV5-1,.,.,TGCGCCAGCAGCTTGGCCAGTTACAATGAGCAGTTCTTC,CASSLASYNEQFF
TRBJ1-1,TRBV30,TRBD1,few,TGTGCCTGGAGTATGACAGGGGCGGGAAACACTGAAGCTTTCTTT,CAWSMTGAGNTEAFF
TRBJ2-1,TRBV30,TRBD2,.,TGTGCCTGGAGGAGTATTAGCGGGAGCCTCTGGGACAATGAGCAGTTCTTC,CAWRSISGSLWDNEQFF
TRBJ2-2,TRBV18,.,.,TGTGCCAGCTCACCAAATAGTGCCGGGGAGCTGTTTTTT,CASSPNSAGELFF
TRBJ2-7,TRBV9,.,.,TGTGCCAGCAGCGTAGGAGGGGGGGCCCACGAGCAGTACTTC,CASSVGGGAHEQYF
TRBJ2-2,TRBV7-9,TRBD2,few,TGTGCCAGCAGCTTAGGAGTCAGTCTAGCGGCGTTAAACACCGGGGAGCTGTTTTTT,CASSLGVSLAALNTGELFF
TRBJ1-6,TRBV6-6,TRBD1,.,TGTGCCAGCAGTCCGGGACAGAATAATTCACCCCTCCACTTT,CASSPGQNNSPLHF
TRBJ2-7,TRBV2,.,.,TGTGCCAGCAACCCGGACACGTACGAGCAGTACTTC,CASNPDTYEQYF
TRBJ2-7,TRBV7-9,.,few,TGTGCCAGCAGCTTAGGACTGGGCGGGACGGGCCCCTACGAGCAGTACTTC,CASSLGLGGTGPYEQYF
TRBJ1-1,TRBV5-1,TRBD1,.,TGCGCCAGCAGAGAGGACAGGGTCTATACCACTGAAGCTTTCTTT,CASREDRVYTTEAFF
TRBJ1-5,TRBV2,.,.,TGTGCCAGCAGTCTACAGGGTTCTAGCAATCAGCCCCAGCATTTT,CASSLQGSSNQPQHF